Listed below are T cell receptor beta chains from one sample, sequenced in a study of shared clonotypes between healthy human individuals. Clones were sequenced by immunoSEQ multiplex PCR, and TCRdb holds only the in-frame ones, with some missing. The sample records 600,000 to 700,000 clones, more than 70% being singletons. Specimen: memory CD4+ T cells sorted from blood. The receptors were sampled from a woman aged 25-40 years in good health. CDR3s include the opening cysteine and the closing phenylalanine or tryptophan. The order of the fields is D gene, CDR3 length, V gene, J gene, clone size, CDR3 DNA, CDR3 protein. D genes are given only for firm matches. Size tells how often a clone was seen (once, few, many) or the class of an expanded clone, and some rows leave it out.

TRBD1	15	TRBV6-5	TRBJ1-1	-	TGTGCCAGCAGCCGCCACTTACCAGGGGGCGATGAAGCTTTCTTT	CASSRHLPGGDEAFF
-	11	TRBV25-1	TRBJ2-2	few	TGTGCCAGCAGATTCACCGGGGAGCTGTTTTTT	CASRFTGELFF
-	16	TRBV4-2	TRBJ2-2	-	TGTGCCAGCAGCCAAGAACTCATCATGAACACCGGGGAGCTGTTTTTT	CASSQELIMNTGELFF
TRBD2	15	TRBV30	TRBJ2-5	few	TGTGCCTGGAGTCTGGCGGGAGGGACACAAGAGACCCAGTACTTC	CAWSLAGGTQETQYF
TRBD1	15	TRBV7-9	TRBJ1-5	-	TGTGCCAGCAGCGCCCAGGGGGATGACAATCAGCCCCAGCATTTT	CASSAQGDDNQPQHF
TRBD2	15	TRBV5-4	TRBJ2-2	-	TGTGCCAGCAGCTCTTTAGCGGGAGGGGCCGGGGAGCTGTTTTTT	CASSSLAGGAGELFF
-	13	TRBV5-6	TRBJ2-5	-	TGTGCCAGCAGCTTGGGGTCTACGGAGACCCAGTACTTC	CASSLGSTETQYF
TRBD1	15	TRBV7-9	TRBJ2-5	-	TGTGCCAGCAGCAATTTTGGACAGGCTGAAGAGACCCAGTACTTC	CASSNFGQAEETQYF
TRBD2	14	TRBV11-2	TRBJ2-5	-	TGTGCCAGCAGCTCCCAAGGACTAGCAGAGACCCAGTACTTC	CASSSQGLAETQYF
-	13	TRBV2	TRBJ2-1	-	TGTGCCAGCAACAGAATTGCCTACAATGAGCAGTTCTTC	CASNRIAYNEQFF
-	16	TRBV7-6	TRBJ2-3	-	TGTGCCAGCAGCTTGGTAGCGGCCTCTAGCACAGATACGCAGTATTTT	CASSLVAASSTDTQYF
-	14	TRBV7-8	TRBJ1-4	once	TGTGCCAGCAGCTTAGGCCGGACTAATGAAAAACTGTTTTTT	CASSLGRTNEKLFF
-	13	TRBV2	TRBJ1-5	-	TGTGCCAGCACCGGGGACACCAATCAGCCCCAGCATTTT	CASTGDTNQPQHF
-	14	TRBV30	TRBJ1-1	few	TGTGCCTGGGGCACTTATTCACCAAACACTGAAGCTTTCTTT	CAWGTYSPNTEAFF
-	14	TRBV6-5	TRBJ1-5	-	TGTGCCAGCAGTCTCGGGGGGTATAATCAGCCCCAGCATTTT	CASSLGGYNQPQHF
-	12	TRBV28	TRBJ1-1	-	TGTGCAGCCAGGGCTGCGAACACTGAAGCTTTCTTT	CAARAANTEAFF
-	14	TRBV11-2	TRBJ1-1	-	TGTGCCAGCAGCTTAGTTCGGTATGGGACTGAAGCTTTCTTT	CASSLVRYGTEAFF
TRBD1	15	TRBV10-3	TRBJ2-1	-	TGTGCCATCAGTGTACCCGGGACAGGGTTCAATGAGCAGTTCTTC	CAISVPGTGFNEQFF
TRBD1	15	TRBV6-5	TRBJ2-7	-	TGTGCCACCGGTAAAGCCGGGACAGGGGATAGAGAGCAGTACTTC	CATGKAGTGDREQYF
TRBD2	14	TRBV28	TRBJ2-1	-	TGTGCCAGCAGTTTGAGACTAGCCCCTCTCGAGCAGTTCTTC	CASSLRLAPLEQFF
TRBD2	15	TRBV15	TRBJ2-2	-	TGTGCCACCAGCAGTGGACTAGAGCCCACCGGGGAGCTGTTTTTT	CATSSGLEPTGELFF
-	16	TRBV6-6	TRBJ1-5	-	TGTGCCAGCAGTCATCACAGGGTTATCGGCAATCAGCCCCAGCATTTT	CASSHHRVIGNQPQHF
TRBD1	16	TRBV5-6	TRBJ2-1	few	TGTGCCAGCAGCTCGGACAGGGTTTACTCCTACAATGAGCAGTTCTTC	CASSSDRVYSYNEQFF
-	16	TRBV4-1	TRBJ2-7	few	TGCGCCAGCAGCCAGAAGCTCGGACATGACCTCTACGAGCAGTACTTC	CASSQKLGHDLYEQYF
-	11	TRBV28	TRBJ2-7	-	TGTGCCAGCAGTTTTCTTGGGGAGCAGTACTTC	CASSFLGEQYF
TRBD2	15	TRBV27	TRBJ2-7	few	TGTGCCAGCAGCTCCGCGGGACTAGCTCTCTACGAGCAGTACTTC	CASSSAGLALYEQYF
-	14	TRBV11-2	TRBJ1-1	-	TGTGCCAGCAGCTTGGGGGATAGGAACACTGAAGCTTTCTTT	CASSLGDRNTEAFF
TRBD1	19	TRBV4-2	TRBJ2-1	-	TGTGCCAGCAGCCAAGATGGACAGGGGCGTTCCAGGAAAGCCAATGAGCAGTTCTTC	CASSQDGQGRSRKANEQFF
-	14	TRBV5-6	TRBJ1-1	-	TGTGCCAGCAGCTTGTGGGGGAGGGACACTGAAGCTTTCTTT	CASSLWGRDTEAFF
-	16	TRBV4-1	TRBJ2-4	-	TGCGCCAGCAGCCAATATGGGAGAGAAGCCAAAAACATTCAGTACTTC	CASSQYGREAKNIQYF
-	11	TRBV25-1	TRBJ1-1	few	TGTGCCAGCAGAGTTACAGGAAAAGCTTTCTTT	CASRVTGKAFF
-	12	TRBV28	TRBJ1-2	-	TGTGCCAGCAGTTTACTGAGCTATGGCTACACCTTC	CASSLLSYGYTF
-	12	TRBV30	TRBJ2-1	many	TGTGCCTGGAAAGGGGGCTACAATGAGCAGTTCTTC	CAWKGGYNEQFF
-	15	TRBV28	TRBJ1-3	-	TGTGCCAGCAGTTTAGGGCCGCCGGGGGGAAACACCATATATTTT	CASSLGPPGGNTIYF
-	14	TRBV2	TRBJ2-2	-	TGTGCCAGCAGTCAACGGACGAACACCGGGGAGCTGTTTTTT	CASSQRTNTGELFF
-	15	TRBV6-1	TRBJ2-5	-	TGTGCCAGCAGTGAAGTCTCAGTTACACAAGAGACCCAGTACTTC	CASSEVSVTQETQYF
-	14	TRBV7-2	TRBJ2-1	-	TGTGCCAGCAGATTAACCCTGATTGACAATGAGCAGTTCTTC	CASRLTLIDNEQFF
-	15	TRBV5-4	TRBJ1-1	few	TGTGCCAGCAGCTTGGCCATATTACAGAACACTGAAGCTTTCTTT	CASSLAILQNTEAFF
-	12	TRBV29-1	TRBJ2-7	-	TGCAGCGTTGACCCGGGGGACTACGAGCAGTACTTC	CSVDPGDYEQYF
TRBD1	15	TRBV5-1	TRBJ2-2	-	TGCGCCAGCAGCCCCGGTGACAGGGATAGCGGGGAGCTGTTTTTT	CASSPGDRDSGELFF
-	15	TRBV9	TRBJ2-5	-	TGTGCCAGCAGCGTAACAGCGGGCCTACAAGAGACCCAGTACTTC	CASSVTAGLQETQYF
TRBD1	14	TRBV28	TRBJ1-4	-	TGTGCCAGCATTTCGGGACAGGGTTCTTCGAAACTGTTTTTT	CASISGQGSSKLFF
-	15	TRBV5-1	TRBJ1-1	-	TGCGCCAGCAGCTTGGGTCGGCAGGTGAACACTGAAGCTTTCTTT	CASSLGRQVNTEAFF
-	14	TRBV7-9	TRBJ1-1	-	TGTGCCAGCAGCGGACAGAATGAGGACACTGAAGCTTTCTTT	CASSGQNEDTEAFF
-	14	TRBV28	TRBJ2-7	-	TGTGCCAGCAGTGTATCCGGGACCCTATTCGAGCAGTACTTC	CASSVSGTLFEQYF
-	17	TRBV27	TRBJ2-2	-	TGTGCCAGCAGTTTAAAAAACAGGGCCCCGAACACCGGGGAGCTGTTTTTT	CASSLKNRAPNTGELFF
-	15	TRBV6-5	TRBJ2-1	once	TGTGCCAGCAGTTACTCGCGGGAAGGTCTCAATGAGCAGTTCTTC	CASSYSREGLNEQFF
-	14	TRBV5-1	TRBJ1-3	many	TGCGCCAGCAGCTTGGACAGGGCTGGAAACACCATATATTTT	CASSLDRAGNTIYF
-	13	TRBV25-1	TRBJ2-2	-	TGTGCCAGCAGTGTGGCGGAGGGCGGGGAGCTGTTTTTT	CASSVAEGGELFF
-	13	TRBV9	TRBJ2-7	-	TGTGCCAGCAGCGGAAACTTGTTTGACGAGCAGTACTTC	CASSGNLFDEQYF
-	15	TRBV5-4	TRBJ1-4	-	TGTGCCAGCAGCTTTCTAGGGACCTCTCATGAAAAACTGTTTTTT	CASSFLGTSHEKLFF
TRBD2	15	TRBV5-1	TRBJ2-7	-	TGCGCCAGCAGCTTGGATAGCGGGAGGCGCTACGAGCAGTACTTC	CASSLDSGRRYEQYF
-	12	TRBV19	TRBJ1-2	-	TGTGCCAGTGTGGGGGGTAACTATGGCTACACCTTC	CASVGGNYGYTF
TRBD2	16	TRBV11-2	TRBJ2-1	-	TGTGCCAGCAGCTTCTATAGCGGGAGCCAAGGGAATGAGCAGTTCTTC	CASSFYSGSQGNEQFF
-	12	TRBV5-4	TRBJ2-7	-	TGTGCCAGCAGCTTGGACGAGGCCGAGCAGTACTTC	CASSLDEAEQYF
-	13	TRBV11-2	TRBJ1-1	few	TGTGCCAGCAGCCTGGACAGGAACACTGAAGCTTTCTTT	CASSLDRNTEAFF
-	14	TRBV5-1	TRBJ1-5	-	TGCGCCAGCAGCTTGGGGGCAGGCAATCAGCCCCAGCATTTT	CASSLGAGNQPQHF
-	17	TRBV4-1	TRBJ2-2	-	TGCGCCAGCAGCCAGGCCACCTGGGGGGCGGACACCGGGGAGCTGTTTTTT	CASSQATWGADTGELFF
-	17	TRBV11-2	TRBJ2-1	-	TGTGCCAGCAGCAGAGACGGCGGGGGCGTTAGTTACAATGAGCAGTTCTTC	CASSRDGGGVSYNEQFF
TRBD1	19	TRBV19	TRBJ1-2	-	TGTGCCAGTACCCACCAACGACCGCCGAGAGTGGGACAGCCCTATGGCTACACCTTC	CASTHQRPPRVGQPYGYTF